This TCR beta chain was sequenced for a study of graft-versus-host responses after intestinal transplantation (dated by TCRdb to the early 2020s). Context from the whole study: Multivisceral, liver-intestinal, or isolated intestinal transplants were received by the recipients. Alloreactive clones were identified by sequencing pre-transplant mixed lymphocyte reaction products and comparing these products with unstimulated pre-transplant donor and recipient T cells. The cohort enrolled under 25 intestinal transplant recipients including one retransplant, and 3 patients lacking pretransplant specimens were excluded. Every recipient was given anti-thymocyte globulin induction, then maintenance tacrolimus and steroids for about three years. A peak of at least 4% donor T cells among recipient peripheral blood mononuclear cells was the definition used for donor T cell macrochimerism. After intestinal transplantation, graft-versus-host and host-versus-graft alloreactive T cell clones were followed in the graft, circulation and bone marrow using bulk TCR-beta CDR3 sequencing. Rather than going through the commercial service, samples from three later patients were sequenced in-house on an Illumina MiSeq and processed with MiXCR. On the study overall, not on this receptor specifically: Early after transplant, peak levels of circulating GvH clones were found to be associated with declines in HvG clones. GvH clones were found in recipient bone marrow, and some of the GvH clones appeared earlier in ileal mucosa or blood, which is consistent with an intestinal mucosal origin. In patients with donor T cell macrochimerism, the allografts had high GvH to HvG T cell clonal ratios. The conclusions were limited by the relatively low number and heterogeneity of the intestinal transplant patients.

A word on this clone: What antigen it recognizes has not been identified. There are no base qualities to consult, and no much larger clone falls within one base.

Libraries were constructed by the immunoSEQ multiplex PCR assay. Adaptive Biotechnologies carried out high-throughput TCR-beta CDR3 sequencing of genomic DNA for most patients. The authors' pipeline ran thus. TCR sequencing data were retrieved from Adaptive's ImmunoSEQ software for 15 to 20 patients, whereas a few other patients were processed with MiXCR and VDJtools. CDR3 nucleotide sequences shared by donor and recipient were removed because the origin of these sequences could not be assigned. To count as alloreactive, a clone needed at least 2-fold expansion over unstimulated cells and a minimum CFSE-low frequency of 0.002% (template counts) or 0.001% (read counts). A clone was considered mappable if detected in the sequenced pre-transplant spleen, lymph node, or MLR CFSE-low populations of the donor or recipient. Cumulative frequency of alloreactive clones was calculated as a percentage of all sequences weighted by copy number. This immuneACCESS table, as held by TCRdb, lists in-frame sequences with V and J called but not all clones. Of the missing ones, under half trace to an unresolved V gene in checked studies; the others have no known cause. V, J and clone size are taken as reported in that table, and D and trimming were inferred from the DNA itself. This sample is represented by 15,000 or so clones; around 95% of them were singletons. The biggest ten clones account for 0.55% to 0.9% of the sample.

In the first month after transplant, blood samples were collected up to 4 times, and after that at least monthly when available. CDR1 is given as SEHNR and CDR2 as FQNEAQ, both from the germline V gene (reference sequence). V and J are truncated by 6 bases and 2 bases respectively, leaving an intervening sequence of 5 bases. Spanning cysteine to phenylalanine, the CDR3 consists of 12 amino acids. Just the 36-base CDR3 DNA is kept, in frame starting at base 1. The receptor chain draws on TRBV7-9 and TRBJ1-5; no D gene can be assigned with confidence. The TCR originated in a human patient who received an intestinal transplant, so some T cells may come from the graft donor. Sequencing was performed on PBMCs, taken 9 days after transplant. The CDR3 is CASRVGNQPQHF. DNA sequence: TGTGCCAGCAGGGTGGGCAATCAGCCCCAGCATTTT.